Presented here are 17 T cell receptor beta chains from one specimen sequenced in a study of response to subunit inactivated influenza vaccine (dated by TCRdb to 2016 to 2019). Libraries were constructed by RT-PCR. The data were produced on an Illumina HiSeq 2500. The public reads were reanalyzed by TCRdb: fastp trimming at Q25, MiXCR alignment, in-frame beta chains only. Rows merge per CDR3 protein into single entries with the most common DNA and genes. Across this sample there are 650,000 to 800,000 distinct CDR3 sequences, with approximately 17% seen only once. In total, the top ten clones hold approximately 11% of the sample. Sequencing used PBMCs from blood, obtained 5 to 6 days after vaccination. The receptor set was obtained from a man between 50 and 59 years old who received an inactivated influenza vaccine. Donor details come from another sample of the same person, matched by shared clones.

This clonotype has ten or more counts. The V and J genes are TRBV5-1 and TRBJ2-2; D is possibly TRBD2 (5 bases). Germline CDR1 reads SGHRS; CDR2 reads YFSETQ. The length of the CDR3 is 15 residues. Trimming stripped 3 bases from V and 0 bases from J, with 9 bases between. The CDR3 is CASSYDYSNTGELFF. DNA for the CDR3: TGCGCCAGCAGCTACGACTACTCGAACACCGGGGAGCTGTTTTTT.

This chain connects TRBV7-2 to TRBJ1-2, with a possible D match to TRBD1 (6 bases). Trimming pared 5 bases from V and 1 base from J, leaving 14 bases between. The CDR3 runs 15 residues. Germline lookup yields CDR1 SGHTA and CDR2 FQGNSA. The chain's CDR3 is CASSAPDSFNYGYTF. The CDR3 DNA reads TGTGCCAGCAGCGCCCCGGACAGCTTTAACTATGGCTACACCTTC.

J is TRBJ2-1 and V is TRBV28; tentatively, D is TRBD1 (5 bases). There are 16 residues in the CDR3. V shed 6 bases and J shed 6 bases, with 21 bases lying between them. CDR1 and CDR2 (germline): MDHEN, SYDVKM. This chain's CDR3 is CASSGLGRSRGNEQFF. For the CDR3, the DNA is TGTGCCAGCAGCGGGCTGGGGCGGAGTAGGGGCAATGAGCAGTTCTTC. The full variable domain, in which reference TRBV28 and TRBJ2-1 provide the parts outside the CDR3, is DVKVTQSSRYLVKRTGEKVFLECVQDMDHENMFWYRQDPGLGLRLIYFSYDVKMKEKGDIPEGYSVSREKKERFSLILESASTNQTSMYLCASSGLGRSRGNEQFFGPGTRLTVL.

The rearrangement joins TRBV5-1 to TRBJ2-5; 9 nucleotides match TRBD2. The CDR3 length is 15 residues. The V and J ends lost 5 bases and 1 base, in that order; junction bases with no gene match: 6. The germline V gene encodes CDR1 SGHRS and CDR2 YFSETQ. CDR3 protein: CASRTSGAIQETQYF. The CDR3 DNA reads as TGCGCCAGCAGGACTAGCGGAGCGATCCAAGAGACCCAGTACTTC.

This clonotype was found a few times. The V and J genes are TRBV5-6 and TRBJ2-3; D perhaps matches TRBD2 (5 bases). The germline V and J ends were trimmed by 2 bases and 2 bases, with 15 bases remaining between them. This CDR3 is 16 amino acids long. CDR1 is SGHDT, CDR2 YYEEEE, per germline. For the CDR3, the DNA is TGTGCCAGCAGCTTTACGGGTTACGGGGACACAGATACGCAGTATTTT. It yields the protein CASSFTGYGDTDTQYF.

This clonotype was detected ten times or more. The genes are TRBV6-1 and TRBJ1-6, with a possible D match to TRBD1 (5 bases). This CDR3 has 13 residues. The germline V gene encodes CDR1 MNHNS and CDR2 SASEGT. Trimming removed 7 bases from V and 7 bases from J, with 11 bases in between. The CDR3 bases are TGTGCCAGCAAGGGGCCAAGGAATTCACCCCTCCACTTT. It yields the protein CASKGPRNSPLHF.

Here the CDR3 reads CASSLPGGNNEQFF. In DNA form, the CDR3 reads TGTGCCAGCAGCCTACCGGGGGGGAACAATGAGCAGTTCTTC. The chain joins TRBV12-3 or TRBV12-4 to TRBJ2-1, with 8 positions matching TRBD2. CDR3 length: 14 amino acids. J was trimmed by 5 bases and V by 6 bases; bases with no gene match: 6.

This clonotype occurred a few times. The chain links TRBV7-8 to TRBJ1-3; D uncertain. Trimming shortened V by 7 bases and J by 8 bases, and 27 bases separated the two germline ends. Germline lookup yields CDR1 SGHVS and CDR2 FQNEAQ. CDR3 length equals 17 residues. The CDR3 DNA reads TGTGCCAGCACCAAACCCGGCTTACCTGGACGTGGGTACACCATATATTTT. Its translation is CASTKPGLPGRGYTIYF.

This chain joins TRBV18 and TRBJ2-3; 8 bases line up with TRBD1. The CDR3 extends over 15 amino acids. CDR1 is KGHSH and CDR2 is LQKENI in the germline V gene. The V and J ends lost 1 base and 2 bases, in that order; junction bases with no gene match: 2. As DNA, the CDR3 is TGTGCCAGCTCACCACTTCAGGGGGCCACAGATACGCAGTATTTT. Its translation is CASSPLQGATDTQYF.

This clonotype was seen many times. This chain links TRBV20-1 with TRBJ2-5; D might be TRBD1 or TRBD2, each matching 5 bases. The V and J ends lost 3 bases and 9 bases respectively, with 17 bases between them. The CDR3 runs 13 residues. CDR1 is DFQATT, CDR2 SNEGSKA, per germline (reference sequence). DNA of the CDR3: TGCAGTGCTAGCCCACCGGGACCAGTGGCCCAGTACTTC. Amino acids: CSASPPGPVAQYF.

This clonotype was recorded a few times. This chain links TRBV6-5 with TRBJ2-1; 14 bases line up with TRBD2. CDR3 length: 19 residues. V trimming: 0 bases; J trimming: 7 bases; junction bases outside the gene matches: 11. Germline assignment: CDR1 MNHEY and CDR2 SVGAGI. CDR3 residues: CASSYSKPGLAGVGNEQFF. The CDR3 DNA reads as TGTGCCAGCAGTTACTCGAAACCGGGACTAGCGGGAGTAGGAAATGAGCAGTTCTTC.

As concerns this clonotype: At one of its ends the junction is not consistent with the germline gene, which may arise from a read error. The rearrangement joins TRBV7-2 to TRBJ2-7; TRBD1 aligns across 9 bases. Germline V gene data show CDR1 as SGHTA and CDR2 as FQGNSA. There are 13 residues in the CDR3. Here the CDR3 reads CASSRTGVYDQYF. DNA of the CDR3: TGTGCCAGCAGCCGGACAGGGGTTTACGATCAGTACTTC.

Ten or more counts support this clonotype. The rearrangement uses TRBV15 and TRBJ1-1; D gene unclear. V lost 0 bases and J 6 bases, leaving 11 bases between the germline ends. The CDR3 has 14 amino acids. Per germline, CDR1 LNHNV and CDR2 YYDKDF (reference sequence). CDR3 coding DNA: TGTGCCACCAGCAGAGACCCGGTGTCAGCTGAAGCTTTCTTT. It yields the protein CATSRDPVSAEAFF.

The chain employs TRBV28 and TRBJ2-1; 12 bases align to TRBD1. The CDR3 extends over 15 amino acids. V shed 7 bases and J 6 bases; nucleotides not matched to a gene: 7. Germline CDR1 MDHEN, CDR2 SYDVKM. The DNA for the CDR3 is TGTGCCAGCATCACCCCGGGACAGGGGGCCAATGAGCAGTTCTTC. This encodes CASITPGQGANEQFF.

The genes are TRBV7-2 and TRBJ2-5, with a possible D match to TRBD1 (6 bases). Per the germline V gene, CDR1 is SGHTA and CDR2 is FQGNSA. V lost 4 bases, J lost 5 bases, and 14 bases lay in between. CDR3 length: 14 residues. The CDR3 sequence is CASSSDRFGETQYF. CDR3 nucleotides: TGTGCCAGCAGCTCTGACAGGTTTGGGGAGACCCAGTACTTC.

The V and J genes are TRBV6-5 and TRBJ2-7; either TRBD1 or TRBD2 may fit D (6 bases each). The CDR3 spans 15 residues. V dropped 4 bases and J dropped 3 bases, with 16 bases sitting between them. The V gene's germline CDR1 is MNHEY and CDR2 SVGAGI. This CDR3 reads CASSLVGGSIYEQYF. The CDR3 nucleotides read TGTGCCAGCAGTTTGGTGGGGGGCAGCATCTACGAGCAGTACTTC.

J is TRBJ2-7 and V is TRBV20-1, with a tentative D call TRBD1 (6 bases). CDR3 length: 13 residues. Trimming removed 6 bases at V and 2 bases at J, with 14 bases between. Germline V gene data show CDR1 as DFQATT and CDR2 as SNEGSKA (reference sequence). CDR3 in DNA: TGCAGTGCCCGAGGGACAATTCCCTACGAGCAGTACTTC. This translates into CSARGTIPYEQYF.